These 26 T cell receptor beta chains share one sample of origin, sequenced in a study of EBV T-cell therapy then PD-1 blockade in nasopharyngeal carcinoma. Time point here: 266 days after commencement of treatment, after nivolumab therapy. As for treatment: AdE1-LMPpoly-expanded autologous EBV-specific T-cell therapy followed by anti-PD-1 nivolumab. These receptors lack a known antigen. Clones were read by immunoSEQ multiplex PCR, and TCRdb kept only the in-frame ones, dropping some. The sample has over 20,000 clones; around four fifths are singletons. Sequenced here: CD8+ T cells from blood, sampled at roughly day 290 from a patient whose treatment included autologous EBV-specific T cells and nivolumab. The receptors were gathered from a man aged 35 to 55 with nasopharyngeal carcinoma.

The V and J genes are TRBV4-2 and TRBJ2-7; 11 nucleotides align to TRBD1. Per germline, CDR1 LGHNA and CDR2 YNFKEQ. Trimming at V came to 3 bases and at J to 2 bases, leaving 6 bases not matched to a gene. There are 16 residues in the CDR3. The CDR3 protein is CASSHEGQGGPYEQYF. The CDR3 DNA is TGTGCCAGCAGCCATGAGGGACAGGGGGGACCCTACGAGCAGTACTTC.

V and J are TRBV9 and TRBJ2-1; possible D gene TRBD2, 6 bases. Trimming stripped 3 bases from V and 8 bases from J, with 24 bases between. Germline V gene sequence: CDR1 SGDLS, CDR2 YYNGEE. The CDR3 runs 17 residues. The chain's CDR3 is CASSAFPPGLGADEQFF. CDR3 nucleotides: TGTGCCAGCAGCGCGTTTCCTCCGGGACTCGGAGCGGATGAGCAGTTCTTC.

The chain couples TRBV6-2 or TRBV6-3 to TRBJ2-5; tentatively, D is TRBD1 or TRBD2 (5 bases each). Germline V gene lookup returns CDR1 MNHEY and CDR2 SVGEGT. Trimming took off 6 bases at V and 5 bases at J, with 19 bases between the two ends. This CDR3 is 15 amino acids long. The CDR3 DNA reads TGTGCCAGCAGCCAAAGGTCAGGGACGATGGAGACCCAGTACTTC. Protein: CASSQRSGTMETQYF.

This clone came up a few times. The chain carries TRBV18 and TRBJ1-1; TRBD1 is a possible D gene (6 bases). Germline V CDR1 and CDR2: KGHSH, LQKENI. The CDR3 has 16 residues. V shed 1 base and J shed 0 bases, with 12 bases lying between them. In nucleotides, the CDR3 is TGTGCCAGCTCACCACGAGAACAGGGCATGAACACTGAAGCTTTCTTT. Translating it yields CASSPREQGMNTEAFF.

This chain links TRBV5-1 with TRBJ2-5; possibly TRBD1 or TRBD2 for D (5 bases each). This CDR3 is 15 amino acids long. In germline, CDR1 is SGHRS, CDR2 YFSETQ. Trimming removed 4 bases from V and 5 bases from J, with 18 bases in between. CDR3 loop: CASSIPRDPGETQYF. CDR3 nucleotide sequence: TGCGCCAGCAGCATCCCCCGGGACCCCGGGGAGACCCAGTACTTC. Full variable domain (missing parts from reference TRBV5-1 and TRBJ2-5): KAGVTQTPRYLIKTRGQQVTLSCSPISGHRSVSWYQQTPGQGLQFLFEYFSETQRNKGNFPGRFSGRQFSNSRSEMNVSTLELGDSALYLCASSIPRDPGETQYFGPGTRLLVL.

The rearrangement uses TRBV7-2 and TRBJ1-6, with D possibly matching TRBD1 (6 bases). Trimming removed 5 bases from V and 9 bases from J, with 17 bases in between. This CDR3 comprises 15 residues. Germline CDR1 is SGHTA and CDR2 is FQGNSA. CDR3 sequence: CASSPISRGGSPLHF. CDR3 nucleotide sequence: TGTGCCAGCAGCCCCATATCGAGGGGGGGTTCACCCCTCCACTTT.

CDR3 bases: TGTGCCTGGACCGTCCCGGGCATCCACCATCATGAAAAACTGTTTTTT. Protein: CAWTVPGIHHHEKLFF. The rearrangement links TRBV30 to TRBJ1-4; D unresolved. The V end lost 4 bases, the J end lost 6 bases, and 21 bases lay between the germline ends. The CDR3 consists of 16 residues. Germline V lookup: CDR1 GTSNPN, CDR2 SVGIG (reference sequence). The whole variable domain, remainder taken from reference TRBV30 and TRBJ1-4, is SQTIHQWPATLVQPVGSPLSLECTVEGTSNPNLYWYRQAAGRGLQLLFYSVGIGQISSEVPQNLSASRPQDRQFILSSKKLLLSDSGFYLCAWTVPGIHHHEKLFFGSGTQLSVL.

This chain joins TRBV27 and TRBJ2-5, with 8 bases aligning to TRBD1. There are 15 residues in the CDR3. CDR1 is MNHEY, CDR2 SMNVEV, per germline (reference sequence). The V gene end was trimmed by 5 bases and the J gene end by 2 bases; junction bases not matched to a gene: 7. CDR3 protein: CASSTPGGGQETQYF. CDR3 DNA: TGTGCCAGCAGTACACCAGGGGGCGGGCAAGAGACCCAGTACTTC.

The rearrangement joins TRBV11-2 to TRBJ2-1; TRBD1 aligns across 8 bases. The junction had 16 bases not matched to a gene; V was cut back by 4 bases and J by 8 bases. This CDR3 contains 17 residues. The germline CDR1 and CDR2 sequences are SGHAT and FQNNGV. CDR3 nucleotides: TGTGCCAGCAGCTCTTTACCGGGACAGGTACTTCAGGATGAGCAGTTCTTC. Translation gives CASSSLPGQVLQDEQFF.

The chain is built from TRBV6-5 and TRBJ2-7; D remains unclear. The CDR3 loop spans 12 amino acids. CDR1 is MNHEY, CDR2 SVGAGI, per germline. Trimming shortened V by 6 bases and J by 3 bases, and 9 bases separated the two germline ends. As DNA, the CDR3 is TGTGCCAGCAGCCACAGTAGCTACGAGCAGTACTTC. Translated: CASSHSSYEQYF.

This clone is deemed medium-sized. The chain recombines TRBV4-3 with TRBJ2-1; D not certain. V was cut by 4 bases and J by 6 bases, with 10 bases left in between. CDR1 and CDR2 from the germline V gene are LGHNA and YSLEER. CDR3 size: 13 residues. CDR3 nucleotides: TGCGCCAGCAGCCCCTGGGCCTCCAATGAGCAGTTCTTC. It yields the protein CASSPWASNEQFF.

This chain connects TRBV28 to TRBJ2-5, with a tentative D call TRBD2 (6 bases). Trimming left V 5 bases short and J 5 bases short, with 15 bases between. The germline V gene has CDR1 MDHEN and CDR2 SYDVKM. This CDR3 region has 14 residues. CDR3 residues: CASSTGLSRETQYF. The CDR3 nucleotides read TGTGCCAGCAGTACGGGACTCTCAAGGGAGACCCAGTACTTC. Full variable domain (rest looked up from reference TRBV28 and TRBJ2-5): DVKVTQSSRYLVKRTGEKVFLECVQDMDHENMFWYRQDPGLGLRLIYFSYDVKMKEKGDIPEGYSVSREKKERFSLILESASTNQTSMYLCASSTGLSRETQYFGPGTRLLVL.

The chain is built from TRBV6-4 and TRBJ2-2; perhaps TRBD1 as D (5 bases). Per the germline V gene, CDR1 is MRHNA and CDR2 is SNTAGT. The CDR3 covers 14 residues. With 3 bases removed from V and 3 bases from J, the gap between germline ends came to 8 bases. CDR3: CASSDDSDTGELFF. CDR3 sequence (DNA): TGTGCCAGCAGTGATGACAGTGACACCGGGGAGCTGTTTTTT.

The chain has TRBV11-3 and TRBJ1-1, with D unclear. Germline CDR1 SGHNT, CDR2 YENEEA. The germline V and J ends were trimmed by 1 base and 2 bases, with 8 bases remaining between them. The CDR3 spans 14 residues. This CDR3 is CASSLASGNTEAFF. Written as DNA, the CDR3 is TGTGCCAGCAGCTTAGCCTCTGGAAACACTGAAGCTTTCTTT.

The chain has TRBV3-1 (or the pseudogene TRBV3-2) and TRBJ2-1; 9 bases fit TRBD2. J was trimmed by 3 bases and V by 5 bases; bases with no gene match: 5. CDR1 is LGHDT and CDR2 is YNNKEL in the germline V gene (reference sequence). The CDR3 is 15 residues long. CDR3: CASSDIAGDYNEQFF. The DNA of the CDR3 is TGTGCCAGCAGCGACATAGCGGGGGACTACAATGAGCAGTTCTTC.

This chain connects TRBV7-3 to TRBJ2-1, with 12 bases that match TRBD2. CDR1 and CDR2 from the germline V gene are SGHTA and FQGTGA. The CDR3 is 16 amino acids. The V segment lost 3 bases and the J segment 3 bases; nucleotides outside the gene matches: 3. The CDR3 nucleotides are TGTGCCAGCAGCTTTGGACTAGCGGGGCGCTACAATGAGCAGTTCTTC. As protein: CASSFGLAGRYNEQFF.

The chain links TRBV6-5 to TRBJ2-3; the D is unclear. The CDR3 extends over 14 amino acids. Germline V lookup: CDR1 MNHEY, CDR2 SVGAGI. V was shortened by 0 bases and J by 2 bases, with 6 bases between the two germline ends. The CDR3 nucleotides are TGTGCCAGCAGTTACTCTACCATCACAGATACGCAGTATTTT. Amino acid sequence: CASSYSTITDTQYF.

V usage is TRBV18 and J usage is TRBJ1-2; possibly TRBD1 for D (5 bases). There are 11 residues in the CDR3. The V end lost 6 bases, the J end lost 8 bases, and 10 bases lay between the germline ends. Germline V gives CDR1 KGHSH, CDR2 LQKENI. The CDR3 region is CASSGTFGYTF. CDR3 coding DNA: TGTGCCAGCTCGGGGACCTTCGGCTACACCTTC.

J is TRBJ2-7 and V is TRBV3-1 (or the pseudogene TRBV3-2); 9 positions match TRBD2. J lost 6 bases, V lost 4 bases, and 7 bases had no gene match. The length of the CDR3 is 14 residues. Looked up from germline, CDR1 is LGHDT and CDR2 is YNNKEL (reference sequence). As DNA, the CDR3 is TGTGCCAGCAGCCCTCTGCGGGGGGGCGTCGAGCAGTACTTC. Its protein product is CASSPLRGGVEQYF.

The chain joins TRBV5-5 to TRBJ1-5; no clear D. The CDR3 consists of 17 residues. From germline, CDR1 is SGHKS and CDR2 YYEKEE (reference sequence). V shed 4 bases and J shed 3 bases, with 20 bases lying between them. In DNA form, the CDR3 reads TGTGCCAGCAGCCTGGATGAGGGTCGGGTATACAATCAGCCCCAGCATTTT. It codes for CASSLDEGRVYNQPQHF.

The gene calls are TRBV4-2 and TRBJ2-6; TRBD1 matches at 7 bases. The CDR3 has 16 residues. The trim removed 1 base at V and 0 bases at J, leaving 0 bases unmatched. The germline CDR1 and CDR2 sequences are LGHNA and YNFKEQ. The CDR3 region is CASSQAGGSGANVLTF. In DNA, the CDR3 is TGTGCCAGCAGCCAAGCAGGGGGCTCTGGGGCCAACGTCCTGACTTTC.

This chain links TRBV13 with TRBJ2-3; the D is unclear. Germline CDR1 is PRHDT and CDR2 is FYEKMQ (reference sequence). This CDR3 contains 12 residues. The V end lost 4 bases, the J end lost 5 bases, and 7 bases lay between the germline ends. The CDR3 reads CASSYMVDTQYF. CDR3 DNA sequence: TGTGCCAGCAGCTACATGGTAGATACGCAGTATTTT.

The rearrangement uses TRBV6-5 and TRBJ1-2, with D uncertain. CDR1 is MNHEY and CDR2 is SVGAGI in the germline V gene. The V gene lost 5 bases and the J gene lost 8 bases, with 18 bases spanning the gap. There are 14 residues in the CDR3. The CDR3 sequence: CASSTHLGGGGYTF. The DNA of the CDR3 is TGTGCCAGCAGTACTCACCTGGGAGGAGGCGGCTACACCTTC.

The CDR3 coding sequence is TGTGCCAGCAGACATGCAGGGGAGACTGAAGCTTTCTTT. Its protein is CASRHAGETEAFF. This chain links TRBV7-9 with TRBJ1-1; possible D gene TRBD1, 6 bases. The CDR3 totals 13 residues. The V gene lost 6 bases and the J gene lost 5 bases, with 13 bases spanning the gap. The V gene's germline CDR1 is SEHNR and CDR2 FQNEAQ (reference sequence).

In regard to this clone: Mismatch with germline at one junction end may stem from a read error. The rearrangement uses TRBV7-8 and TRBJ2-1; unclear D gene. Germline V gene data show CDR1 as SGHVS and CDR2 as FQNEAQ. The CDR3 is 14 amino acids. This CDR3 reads CASSLFDSDNEQFF. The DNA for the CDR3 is TGTGCCAGCAGCTTATTTGACTCCGACAATGAGCAGTTCTTC.

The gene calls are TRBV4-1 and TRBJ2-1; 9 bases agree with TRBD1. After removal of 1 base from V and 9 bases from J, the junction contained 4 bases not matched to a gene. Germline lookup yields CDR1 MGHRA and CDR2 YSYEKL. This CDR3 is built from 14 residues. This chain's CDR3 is CASSQVQGAGEQFF. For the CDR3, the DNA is TGCGCCAGCAGCCAAGTACAGGGGGCGGGTGAGCAGTTCTTC.